These 6 T cell receptor beta chains originate from one sample sequenced in a study of blood T cell repertoires in COVID-19. TCRdb's table, derived via immunoSEQ multiplex PCR, lists solely in-frame clones and lacks some. The sample contains some 120,000 clones, 82% of which appear only once. Sequencing was carried out using peripheral blood. These receptor sequences come from a human donor in a cohort sampled during active COVID-19.

This sequence joins TRBV4-2 and TRBJ2-5, with TRBD2 identical over 7 bases. V was clipped by 4 bases and J by 2 bases; unmatched bases: 7. CDR1 is LGHNA and CDR2 is YNFKEQ in the germline V gene. The CDR3 is 15 residues long. The CDR3 DNA reads TGTGCCAGCAGCCCGGAGGTCGGGGGGCAAGAGACCCAGTACTTC. This sequence encodes CASSPEVGGQETQYF.

V gene TRBV28 combines with J gene TRBJ1-2; 11 bases agree with TRBD1. Germline V gene sequence: CDR1 MDHEN, CDR2 SYDVKM. The CDR3 spans 21 residues. The V and J ends lost 5 bases and 2 bases, in that order; junction bases with no gene match: 22. CDR3: CASSLATGGTGGGLRNYGYTF. DNA for the CDR3: TGTGCCAGCAGTCTTGCGACTGGCGGGACAGGGGGTGGTCTGAGGAACTATGGCTACACCTTC.

In DNA form, the CDR3 reads TGTGCCAGCTCACCACCGTCCGACCTGGGCCTATACGAGCAGTACTTC. Amino acids: CASSPPSDLGLYEQYF. The chain recombines TRBV18 with TRBJ2-7; no clear D gene. V was pared by 0 bases and J by 4 bases, with 16 bases between. The CDR3 runs to 16 residues. Germline CDR1 KGHSH, CDR2 LQKENI.

This chain connects TRBV7-9 to TRBJ2-1, with TRBD2 identical over 9 bases. Germline V gives CDR1 SEHNR, CDR2 FQNEAQ (reference sequence). This CDR3 is built from 15 residues. The V segment lost 5 bases and the J segment 2 bases; nucleotides outside the gene matches: 4. The CDR3 loop reads CASSPLAGAYNEQFF. CDR3 nucleotides: TGTGCCAGCAGCCCTTTAGCGGGGGCCTACAATGAGCAGTTCTTC.

V usage is TRBV5-1 and J usage is TRBJ2-5, with a tentative D call TRBD2 (6 bases). V dropped 0 bases and J dropped 5 bases, with 11 bases sitting between them. This CDR3 comprises 14 residues. Germline V gene lookup returns CDR1 SGHRS and CDR2 YFSETQ. CDR3 bases: TGCGCCAGCAGCTTGGGGGACTTCAAGGAGACCCAGTACTTC. Its protein is CASSLGDFKETQYF.

V and J are TRBV18 and TRBJ1-1; D is unclear. Germline V gives CDR1 KGHSH, CDR2 LQKENI. The CDR3 loop spans 16 amino acids. V lost 0 bases and J 1 base, leaving 12 bases between the germline ends. CDR3: CASSPPPSRPNTEAFF. CDR3 DNA: TGTGCCAGCTCACCACCGCCCAGCAGGCCGAACACTGAAGCTTTCTTT.